One sample yielded the 20 T cell receptor beta chains listed below, sequenced in a study of identical twins. Each CDR3 protein is one row after TCRdb ran MiXCR on the 5' RACE reads. The repertoire includes some 440,000 distinct CDR3 sequences, approximately 25% of them detected once, and just under 3% sits in the top ten. These records were also assigned to another study, of T cells expressing NK-cell markers.

The source material was CD4+ T cells sorted from blood. The source is a woman aged 18-29 years in good health.

V usage is TRBV7-9 and J usage is TRBJ2-1, with no clear D. Germline V gives CDR1 SEHNR, CDR2 FQNEAQ (reference sequence). The CDR3 is 11 amino acids. The germline V and J ends were trimmed by 6 bases and 10 bases, with 10 bases remaining between them. CDR3 nucleotide sequence: TGTGCCAGCAGTTCGGGCCAAGAGCAGTTCTTC. Translating gives CASSSGQEQFF. The whole variable domain, remainder taken from reference TRBV7-9 and TRBJ2-1, is DTGVSQNPRHKITKRGQNVTFRCDPISEHNRLYWYRQTLGQGPEFLTYFQNEAQLEKSRLLSDRFSAERPKGSFSTLEIQRTEQGDSAMYLCASSSGQEQFFGPGTRLTVL.

V usage is TRBV30 and J usage is TRBJ2-6; D call uncertain. The germline V gene encodes CDR1 GTSNPN and CDR2 SVGIG (reference sequence). This CDR3 has 16 amino acids. Trimming removed 0 bases from V and 0 bases from J, with 9 bases in between. CDR3 sequence: CAWSVFDFSGANVLTF. For the CDR3, the DNA is TGTGCCTGGAGTGTCTTCGACTTCTCTGGGGCCAACGTCCTGACTTTC.

V is TRBV12-3 or TRBV12-4 and J is TRBJ1-5; tentative D call: TRBD1 (5 bases). CDR3 length: 14 amino acids. Trimming left V 2 bases short and J 6 bases short, with 11 bases between. CDR3: CASSLQGIIQPQHF. CDR3 bases: TGTGCCAGCAGTTTACAGGGCATTATTCAGCCCCAGCATTTT.

This sequence joins TRBV20-1 and TRBJ2-2, with 8 bases that match TRBD2. The V and J ends lost 3 bases and 5 bases, in that order; junction bases with no gene match: 2. CDR3 length: 13 amino acids. CDR1 and CDR2 from the germline V gene are DFQATT and SNEGSKA (reference sequence). The CDR3 nucleotides read TGCAGTGCTAGTACGGGAGGGACCGGGGAGCTGTTTTTT. This codes for CSASTGGTGELFF.

This clonotype was seen only a few times. The J gene is TRBJ2-6, the V gene TRBV6-1; D gene ambiguous. The CDR3 length is 13 residues. Germline V gives CDR1 MNHNS, CDR2 SASEGT. Trimming took off 7 bases at V and 1 base at J, with 5 bases between the two ends. Written as DNA, the CDR3 is TGTGCCAGCAAAGATTCTGGGGCCAACGTCCTGACTTTC. Protein product: CASKDSGANVLTF.

The rearrangement joins TRBV12-3 or TRBV12-4 to TRBJ2-3, with no clear D. The CDR3 extends over 12 amino acids. V lost 5 bases, J lost 4 bases, and 7 bases lay in between. The CDR3 here is CASSPYSDTQYF. In DNA form, the CDR3 reads TGTGCCAGCAGTCCCTACTCAGATACGCAGTATTTT.

The table lists this clonotype with a count of one. The chain links TRBV7-9 to TRBJ1-2; D is undetermined. The CDR3 loop spans 15 amino acids. The germline gives CDR1 SEHNR, CDR2 FQNEAQ (reference sequence). V was pared by 0 bases and J by 4 bases, with 12 bases between. CDR3 loop: CASSLADGRSYGYTF. CDR3 DNA sequence: TGTGCCAGCAGCTTAGCTGACGGACGGAGCTATGGCTACACCTTC.

The chain recombines TRBV6-5 with TRBJ2-7; tentatively, D is TRBD1 (6 bases). The CDR3 is made up of 18 amino acids. The germline V and J ends were trimmed by 2 bases and 2 bases, with 22 bases remaining between them. Germline CDR1 is MNHEY and CDR2 is SVGAGI. CDR3 protein: CASSYRATGTTPTYEQYF. The CDR3 nucleotides read TGTGCCAGCAGTTACCGCGCCACCGGGACAACTCCCACCTACGAGCAGTACTTC.

The chain uses TRBV11-1 and TRBJ2-7; D is unclear. Germline V CDR1 and CDR2: SGHAT, FQDESV (reference sequence). V was shortened by 4 bases and J by 7 bases, with 11 bases between the two germline ends. CDR3 length: 12 residues. DNA of the CDR3: TGTGCCAGCAGCTCCGGCTTCGTGGAGCAGTACTTC. It specifies CASSSGFVEQYF.

The V call is TRBV5-6, the J call TRBJ2-5; either TRBD1 or TRBD2 may fit D (5 bases each). The CDR3 contains 14 residues. The germline V gene has CDR1 SGHDT and CDR2 YYEEEE. Trimming pared 2 bases from V and 5 bases from J, leaving 13 bases between. The chain's CDR3 is CASSFRDGWETQYF. The CDR3 DNA reads as TGTGCCAGCAGCTTCCGGGACGGGTGGGAGACCCAGTACTTC. Full variable domain (rest looked up from reference TRBV5-6 and TRBJ2-5): DAGVTQSPTHLIKTRGQQVTLRCSPKSGHDTVSWYQQALGQGPQFIFQYYEEEERQRGNFPDRFSGHQFPNYSSELNVNALLLGDSALYLCASSFRDGWETQYFGPGTRLLVL.

This clonotype has a handful of counts. V and J are TRBV7-2 and TRBJ2-1; the D is unclear. The CDR3 contains 14 residues. Germline loops: CDR1 SGHTA, CDR2 FQGNSA. Trimming removed 5 bases at V and 0 bases at J, with 8 bases between. CDR3 in amino acids: CASSIQSSYNEQFF. The CDR3 region has the DNA TGTGCCAGCAGCATACAGAGCTCCTACAATGAGCAGTTCTTC.

The chain carries TRBV20-1 and TRBJ2-1; TRBD2 agrees at 11 bases. Trimming removed 2 bases from V and 1 base from J; junction bases left unmatched: 13. Germline values: CDR1 DFQATT, CDR2 SNEGSKA (reference sequence). The CDR3 loop spans 19 amino acids. The CDR3 DNA sequence: TGCAGTGCTAGAATCCTAGAGGAACTAGCGGGAGCATCCTACAATGAGCAGTTCTTC. This gives the protein CSARILEELAGASYNEQFF.

This clonotype was detected a few times. V usage is TRBV10-3 and J usage is TRBJ2-1; D gene unclear. The CDR3 length is 12 residues. Per germline, CDR1 ENHRY and CDR2 SYGVKD. The ends were cut back, 6 bases at V and 10 bases at J, with 13 bases in the middle. The CDR3 region has the DNA TGTGCCATCAGCCCGAGCAGAGAGGAGCAGTTCTTC. Encoded protein: CAISPSREEQFF.

The DNA of the CDR3 is TGTGCCAGCAGCAAGGAGGCCGGGGAGCTGTTTTTT. This encodes CASSKEAGELFF. This chain connects TRBV21-1 to TRBJ2-2; the listed D gene, TRBD2, was not tested against the DNA. TRBV21-1 is given as a pseudogene. This CDR3 is 12 amino acids long.

This clonotype was recorded a few times. This sequence joins TRBV7-8 and TRBJ2-7; D call uncertain. The V gene's germline CDR1 is SGHVS and CDR2 FQNEAQ. CDR3 length: 15 residues. V lost 0 bases and J lost 0, with 9 bases in between. CDR3 sequence: CASSLARTASYEQYF. The CDR3 nucleotides read TGTGCCAGCAGCTTAGCGCGTACCGCCTCCTACGAGCAGTACTTC.

About this clonotype itself: One end of the junction is discordant with germline, which a read error may explain. The chain links TRBV29-1 to TRBJ1-2; unclear D gene. The CDR3 length is 8 residues. Per germline, CDR1 SQVTM and CDR2 ANQGSEA. The CDR3 DNA follows: TGCAGCGTTGACGGGAGTTCGTTC. Translation gives CSVDGSSF.

The gene calls are TRBV6-2 or TRBV6-3 and TRBJ2-2; no definite D call. Germline CDR1 is MNHEY and CDR2 is SVGEGT. This CDR3 spans 13 amino acids. The V end was cut by 8 bases, the J end by 5 bases, with 12 bases between. The CDR3 here is CASYLRKTGELFF. In DNA, the CDR3 is TGTGCCAGCTATCTCCGGAAGACCGGGGAGCTGTTTTTT.

This clonotype was seen only a few times. The genes are TRBV29-1 and TRBJ1-2; no reliable D call. The length of the CDR3 is 11 residues. The V gene's germline CDR1 is SQVTM and CDR2 ANQGSEA. CDR3 protein: CGMTWSYGYTF. CDR3 DNA: TGCGGGATGACCTGGAGCTATGGCTACACCTTC.

The chain recombines TRBV7-2 with TRBJ1-5; the D is unclear. The CDR3 covers 14 residues. Trimming took off 3 bases at V and 2 bases at J, with 8 bases between the two ends. Germline CDR1 reads SGHTA; CDR2 reads FQGNSA. This CDR3 reads CASSFYEGNQPQHF. The CDR3 DNA follows: TGTGCCAGCAGCTTTTATGAGGGCAATCAGCCCCAGCATTTT. Supplemented by reference TRBV7-2 and TRBJ1-5, the full variable domain reads GAGVSQSPSNKVTEKGKDVELRCDPISGHTALYWYRQSLGQGLEFLIYFQGNSAPDKSGLPSDRFSAERTGGSVSTLTIQRTQQEDSAVYLCASSFYEGNQPQHFGDGTRLSIL.

This clonotype has just a few counts. The chain carries TRBV10-1 and TRBJ2-3; D is tentatively TRBD1 or TRBD2 (6 bases each). Germline CDR1 is WNHNN and CDR2 is SYGVQD (reference sequence). This CDR3 comprises 16 residues. V shed 4 bases and J shed 3 bases, with 17 bases lying between them. The CDR3 loop reads CASSGGRGQRTDTQYF. CDR3 bases: TGCGCCAGCAGTGGCGGTCGGGGGCAACGGACAGATACGCAGTATTTT.